This T cell receptor (beta chain) was identified during a study of blood T cell repertoires in COVID-19. This table comes from immunoSEQ multiplex PCR, and its TCRdb copy is limited to in-frame clones, with some not included. The sample lists about 30,000 clones, about 90% occurring once. CDR3 length: 15 amino acids. Looked up from germline, CDR1 is MNHEY and CDR2 is SVGAGI. V gave up 2 bases and J gave up 0 bases, with 11 bases separating them. The chain joins TRBV6-5 to TRBJ2-7; the D gene is possibly TRBD2 (6 bases). The specimen was peripheral blood. The sequence was collected from a man between 60 and 75 years old with active COVID-19. The CDR3 DNA reads TGTGCCAGCAGTTACGGAGGGTACTTCTCCTACGAGCAGTACTTC. Translation: CASSYGGYFSYEQYF.